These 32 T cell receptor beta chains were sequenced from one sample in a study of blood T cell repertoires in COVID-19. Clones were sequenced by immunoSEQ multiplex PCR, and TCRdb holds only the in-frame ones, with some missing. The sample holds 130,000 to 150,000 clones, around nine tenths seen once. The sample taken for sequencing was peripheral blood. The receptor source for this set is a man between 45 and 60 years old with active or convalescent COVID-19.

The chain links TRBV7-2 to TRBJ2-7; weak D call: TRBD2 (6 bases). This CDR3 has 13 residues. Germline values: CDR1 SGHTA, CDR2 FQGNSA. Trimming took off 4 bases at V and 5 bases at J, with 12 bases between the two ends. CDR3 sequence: CASSYDPGDEQYF. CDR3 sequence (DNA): TGTGCCAGCAGCTACGACCCGGGGGACGAGCAGTACTTC.

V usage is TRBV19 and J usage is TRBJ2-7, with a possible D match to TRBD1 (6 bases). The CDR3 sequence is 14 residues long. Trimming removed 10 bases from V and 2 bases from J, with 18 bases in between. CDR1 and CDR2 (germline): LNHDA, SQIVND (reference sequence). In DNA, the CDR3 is TGTGCCACTTCTCGACAGGCCTTTACCTACGAGCAGTACTTC. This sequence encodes CATSRQAFTYEQYF.

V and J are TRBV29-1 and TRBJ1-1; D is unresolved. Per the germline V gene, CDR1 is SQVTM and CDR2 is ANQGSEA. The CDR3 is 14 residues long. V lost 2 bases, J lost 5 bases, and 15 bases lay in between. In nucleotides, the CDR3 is TGCAGCGTTGAAAAGGGAGGCGGTGAAACTGAAGCTTTCTTT. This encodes CSVEKGGGETEAFF.

The CDR3, as DNA: TGTGCCAGCAGCGTGCAGGGTTCTCAGCCCCAGCATTTT. Residues: CASSVQGSQPQHF. The rearrangement links TRBV3-1 (or the pseudogene TRBV3-2) to TRBJ1-5; D perhaps matches TRBD1 (5 bases). CDR3 size: 13 residues. In germline, CDR1 is LGHDT, CDR2 YNNKEL (reference sequence). V was clipped by 5 bases and J by 6 bases, with 11 bases between them.

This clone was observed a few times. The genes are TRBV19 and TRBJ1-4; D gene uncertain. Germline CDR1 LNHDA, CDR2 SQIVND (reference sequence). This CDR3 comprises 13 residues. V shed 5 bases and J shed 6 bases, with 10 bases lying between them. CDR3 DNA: TGTGCCAGTAGTCACGGAGTGGATGAAAAACTGTTTTTT. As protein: CASSHGVDEKLFF.

The CDR3 region is CASSYQGQGRGKAFF. CDR3 DNA: TGTGCCAGCAGTTACCAGGGACAGGGAAGGGGTAAAGCTTTCTTT. V and J are TRBV6-5 and TRBJ1-1; 9 bases line up with TRBD1. V lost 2 bases to trimming and J lost 9 bases; unmatched junction nucleotides: 10. CDR3 length: 15 residues. Germline CDR1 MNHEY, CDR2 SVGAGI.

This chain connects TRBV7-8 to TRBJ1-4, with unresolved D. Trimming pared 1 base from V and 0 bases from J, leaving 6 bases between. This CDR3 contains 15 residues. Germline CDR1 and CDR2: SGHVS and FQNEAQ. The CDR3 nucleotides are TGTGCCAGCAGCTTAGATCCGGCAACTAATGAAAAACTGTTTTTT. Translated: CASSLDPATNEKLFF.

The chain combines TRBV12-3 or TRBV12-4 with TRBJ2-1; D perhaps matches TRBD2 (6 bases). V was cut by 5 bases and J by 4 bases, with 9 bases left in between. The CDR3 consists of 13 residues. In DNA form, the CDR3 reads TGTGCCAGCAGTCACGGGGGTTACAATGAGCAGTTCTTC. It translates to CASSHGGYNEQFF.

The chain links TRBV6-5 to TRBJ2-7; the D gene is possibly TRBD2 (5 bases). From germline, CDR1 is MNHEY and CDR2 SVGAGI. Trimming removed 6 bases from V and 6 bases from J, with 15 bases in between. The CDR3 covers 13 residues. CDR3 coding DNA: TGTGCCAGCAGGGCTCCTGTCCGGGGCGAGCAGTACTTC. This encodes CASRAPVRGEQYF.

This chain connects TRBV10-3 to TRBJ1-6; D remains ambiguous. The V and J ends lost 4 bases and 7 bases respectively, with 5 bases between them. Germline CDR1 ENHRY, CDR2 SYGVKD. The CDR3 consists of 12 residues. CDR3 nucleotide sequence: TGTGCCATCAGTGGTCTCAATTCACCCCTCCACTTT. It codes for CAISGLNSPLHF.

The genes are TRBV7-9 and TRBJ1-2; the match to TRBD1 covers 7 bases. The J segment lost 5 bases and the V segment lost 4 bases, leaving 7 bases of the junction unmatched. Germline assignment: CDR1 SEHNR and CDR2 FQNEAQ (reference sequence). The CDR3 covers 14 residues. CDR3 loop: CASSSYGTAYGYTF. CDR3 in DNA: TGTGCCAGCAGCTCATACGGGACAGCGTATGGCTACACCTTC. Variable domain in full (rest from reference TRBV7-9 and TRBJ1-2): DTGVSQNPRHKITKRGQNVTFRCDPISEHNRLYWYRQTLGQGPEFLTYFQNEAQLEKSRLLSDRFSAERPKGSFSTLEIQRTEQGDSAMYLCASSSYGTAYGYTFGSGTRLTVV.

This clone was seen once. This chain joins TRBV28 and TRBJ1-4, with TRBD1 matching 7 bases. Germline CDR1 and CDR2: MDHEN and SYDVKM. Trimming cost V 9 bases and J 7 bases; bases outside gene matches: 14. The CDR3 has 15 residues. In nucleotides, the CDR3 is TGTGCCAGTTTGACAGGGCCCACCGGAGGTGAAAAACTGTTTTTT. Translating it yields CASLTGPTGGEKLFF.

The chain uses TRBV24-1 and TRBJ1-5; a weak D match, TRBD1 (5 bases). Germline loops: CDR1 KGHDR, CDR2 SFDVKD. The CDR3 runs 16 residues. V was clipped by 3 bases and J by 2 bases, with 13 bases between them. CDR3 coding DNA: TGTGCCACCAGTGATCCAACACGGGGGGGCAATCAGCCCCAGCATTTT. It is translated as CATSDPTRGGNQPQHF.

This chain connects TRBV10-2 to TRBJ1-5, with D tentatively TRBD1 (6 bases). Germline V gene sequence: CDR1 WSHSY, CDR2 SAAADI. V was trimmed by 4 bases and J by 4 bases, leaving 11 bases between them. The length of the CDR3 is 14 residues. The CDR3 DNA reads TGCGCCAGCAGTGCCGCAGGGGTAAATCAGCCCCAGCATTTT. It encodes CASSAAGVNQPQHF.

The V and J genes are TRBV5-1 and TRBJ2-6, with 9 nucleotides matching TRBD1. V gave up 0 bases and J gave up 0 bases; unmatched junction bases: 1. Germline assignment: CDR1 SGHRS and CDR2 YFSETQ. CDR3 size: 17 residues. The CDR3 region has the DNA TGCGCCAGCAGCTTGGCGACAGGGGGCTCTGGGGCCAACGTCCTGACTTTC. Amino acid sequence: CASSLATGGSGANVLTF. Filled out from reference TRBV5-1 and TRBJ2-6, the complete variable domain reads KAGVTQTPRYLIKTRGQQVTLSCSPISGHRSVSWYQQTPGQGLQFLFEYFSETQRNKGNFPGRFSGRQFSNSRSEMNVSTLELGDSALYLCASSLATGGSGANVLTFGAGSRLTVL.

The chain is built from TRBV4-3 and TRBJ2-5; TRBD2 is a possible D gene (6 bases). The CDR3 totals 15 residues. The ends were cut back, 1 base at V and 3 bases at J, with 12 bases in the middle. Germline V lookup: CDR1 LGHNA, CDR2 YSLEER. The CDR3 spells CASSQGLGLKETQYF. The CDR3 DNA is TGCGCCAGCAGCCAAGGACTAGGTCTAAAAGAGACCCAGTACTTC.

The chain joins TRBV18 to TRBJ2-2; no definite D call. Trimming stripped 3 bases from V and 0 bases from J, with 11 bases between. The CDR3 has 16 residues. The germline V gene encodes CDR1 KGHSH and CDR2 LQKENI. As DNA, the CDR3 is TGTGCCAGCTCACCTCTATCCCCGGCGAACACCGGGGAGCTGTTTTTT. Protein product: CASSPLSPANTGELFF. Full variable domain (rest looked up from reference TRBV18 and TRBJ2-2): NAGVMQNPRHLVRRRGQEARLRCSPMKGHSHVYWYRQLPEEGLKFMVYLQKENIIDESGMPKERFSAEFPKEGPSILRIQQVVRGDSAAYFCASSPLSPANTGELFFGEGSRLTVL.

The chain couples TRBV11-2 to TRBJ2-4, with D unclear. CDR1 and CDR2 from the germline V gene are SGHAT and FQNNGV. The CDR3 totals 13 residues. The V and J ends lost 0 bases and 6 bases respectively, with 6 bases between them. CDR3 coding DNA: TGTGCCAGCAGCTTAGACAAATTAAACATTCAGTACTTC. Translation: CASSLDKLNIQYF.

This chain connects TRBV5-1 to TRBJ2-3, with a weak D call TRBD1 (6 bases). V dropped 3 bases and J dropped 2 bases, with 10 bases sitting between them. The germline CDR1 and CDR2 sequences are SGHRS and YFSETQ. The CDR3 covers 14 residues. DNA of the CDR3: TGCGCCAGCAGCTCCGGGACACCCACAGATACGCAGTATTTT. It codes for CASSSGTPTDTQYF.

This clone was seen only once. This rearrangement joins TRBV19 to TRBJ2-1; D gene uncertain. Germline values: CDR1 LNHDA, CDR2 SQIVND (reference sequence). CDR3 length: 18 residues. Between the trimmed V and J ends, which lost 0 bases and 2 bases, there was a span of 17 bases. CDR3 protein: CASSIDRKAALTYNEQFF. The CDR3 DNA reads TGTGCCAGTAGTATAGATCGGAAGGCGGCCCTTACCTACAATGAGCAGTTCTTC. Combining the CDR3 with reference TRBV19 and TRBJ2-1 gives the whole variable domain DGGITQSPKYLFRKEGQNVTLSCEQNLNHDAMYWYRQDPGQGLRLIYYSQIVNDFQKGDIAEGYSVSREKKESFPLTVTSAQKNPTAFYLCASSIDRKAALTYNEQFFGPGTRLTVL.

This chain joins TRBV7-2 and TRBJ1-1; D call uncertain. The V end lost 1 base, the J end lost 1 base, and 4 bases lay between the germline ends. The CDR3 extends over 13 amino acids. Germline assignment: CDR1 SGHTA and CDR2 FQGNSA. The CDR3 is CASSLDKNTEAFF. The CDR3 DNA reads TGTGCCAGCAGCTTAGACAAGAACACTGAAGCTTTCTTT.

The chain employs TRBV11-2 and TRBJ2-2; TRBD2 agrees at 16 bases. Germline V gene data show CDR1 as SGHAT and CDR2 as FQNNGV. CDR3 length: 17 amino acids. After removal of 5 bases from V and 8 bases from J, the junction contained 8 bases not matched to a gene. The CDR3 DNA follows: TGTGCCAGCAGCCCCCCCGGGACTAGCGGGAGGGGAGGGGAGCTGTTTTTT. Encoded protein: CASSPPGTSGRGGELFF. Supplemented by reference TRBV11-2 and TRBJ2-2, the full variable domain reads EAGVAQSPRYKIIEKRQSVAFWCNPISGHATLYWYQQILGQGPKLLIQFQNNGVVDDSQLPKDRFSAERLKGVDSTLKIQPAKLEDSAVYLCASSPPGTSGRGGELFFGEGSRLTVL.

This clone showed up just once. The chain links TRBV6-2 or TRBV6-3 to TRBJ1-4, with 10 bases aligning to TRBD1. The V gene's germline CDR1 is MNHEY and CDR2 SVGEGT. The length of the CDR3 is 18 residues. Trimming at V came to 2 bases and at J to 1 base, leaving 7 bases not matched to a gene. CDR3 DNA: TGTGCCAGCAGTTACCCGGGACAGGGGTCGGTAACTAATGAAAAACTGTTTTTT. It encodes CASSYPGQGSVTNEKLFF.

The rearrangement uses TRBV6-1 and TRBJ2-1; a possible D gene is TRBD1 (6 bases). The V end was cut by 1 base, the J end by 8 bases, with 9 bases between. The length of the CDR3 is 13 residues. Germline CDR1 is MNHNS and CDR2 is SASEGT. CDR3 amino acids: CASSEGGRDEQFF. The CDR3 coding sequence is TGTGCCAGCAGTGAAGGGGGGCGGGATGAGCAGTTCTTC.

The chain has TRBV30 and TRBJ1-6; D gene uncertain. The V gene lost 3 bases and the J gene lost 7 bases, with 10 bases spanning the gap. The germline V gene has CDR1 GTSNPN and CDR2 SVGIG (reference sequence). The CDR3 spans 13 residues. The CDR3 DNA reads TGTGCCTGGAGAGAGAGCGGGAATTCACCCCTCCACTTT. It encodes CAWRESGNSPLHF.

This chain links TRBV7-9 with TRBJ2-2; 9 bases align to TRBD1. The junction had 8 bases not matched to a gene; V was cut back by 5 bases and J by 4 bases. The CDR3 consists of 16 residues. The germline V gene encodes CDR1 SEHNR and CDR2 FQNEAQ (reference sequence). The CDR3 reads CASSTLQGASTGELFF. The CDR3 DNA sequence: TGTGCCAGCAGCACACTACAGGGGGCAAGCACCGGGGAGCTGTTTTTT.

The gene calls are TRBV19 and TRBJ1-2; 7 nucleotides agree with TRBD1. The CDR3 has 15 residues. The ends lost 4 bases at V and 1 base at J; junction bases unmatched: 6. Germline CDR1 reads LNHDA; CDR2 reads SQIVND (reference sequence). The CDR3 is CASSNPGTVNYGYTF. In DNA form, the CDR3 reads TGTGCCAGTAGTAATCCCGGGACAGTTAACTATGGCTACACCTTC.

The CDR3 here is CASSPHRTGGAYNEQFF. CDR3 in DNA: TGTGCCAGCAGTCCCCACCGGACAGGGGGCGCGTACAATGAGCAGTTCTTC. The chain has TRBV6-2 or TRBV6-3 and TRBJ2-1; 11 nucleotides match TRBD1. J was trimmed by 4 bases and V by 5 bases; bases with no gene match: 10. This CDR3 has 17 amino acids. The germline CDR1 and CDR2 sequences are MNHEY and SVGEGT.

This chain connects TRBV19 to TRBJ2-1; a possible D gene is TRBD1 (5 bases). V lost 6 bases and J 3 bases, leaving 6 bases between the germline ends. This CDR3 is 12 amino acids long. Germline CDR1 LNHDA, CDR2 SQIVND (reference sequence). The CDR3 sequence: CASRGVYNEQFF. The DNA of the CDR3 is TGTGCCAGTAGAGGGGTCTACAATGAGCAGTTCTTC.

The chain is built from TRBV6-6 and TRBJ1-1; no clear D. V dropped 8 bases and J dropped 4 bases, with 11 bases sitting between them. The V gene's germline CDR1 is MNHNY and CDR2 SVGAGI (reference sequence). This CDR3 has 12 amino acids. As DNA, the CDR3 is TGTGCCAGCCAAGGTCGGGGCACTGAAGCTTTCTTT. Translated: CASQGRGTEAFF.

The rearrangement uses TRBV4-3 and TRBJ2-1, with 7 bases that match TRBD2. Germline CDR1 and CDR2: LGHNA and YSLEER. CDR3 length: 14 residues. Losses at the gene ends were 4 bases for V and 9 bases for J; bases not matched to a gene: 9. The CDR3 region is CASSLLAGEGEQFF. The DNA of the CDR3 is TGCGCCAGCAGCCTATTAGCGGGTGAGGGTGAGCAGTTCTTC.

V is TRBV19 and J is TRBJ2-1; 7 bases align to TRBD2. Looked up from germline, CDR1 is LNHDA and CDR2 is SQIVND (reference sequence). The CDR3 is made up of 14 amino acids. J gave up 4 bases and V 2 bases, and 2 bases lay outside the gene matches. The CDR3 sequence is CASSITSAYNEQFF. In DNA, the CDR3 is TGTGCCAGTAGTATAACTAGCGCTTACAATGAGCAGTTCTTC.